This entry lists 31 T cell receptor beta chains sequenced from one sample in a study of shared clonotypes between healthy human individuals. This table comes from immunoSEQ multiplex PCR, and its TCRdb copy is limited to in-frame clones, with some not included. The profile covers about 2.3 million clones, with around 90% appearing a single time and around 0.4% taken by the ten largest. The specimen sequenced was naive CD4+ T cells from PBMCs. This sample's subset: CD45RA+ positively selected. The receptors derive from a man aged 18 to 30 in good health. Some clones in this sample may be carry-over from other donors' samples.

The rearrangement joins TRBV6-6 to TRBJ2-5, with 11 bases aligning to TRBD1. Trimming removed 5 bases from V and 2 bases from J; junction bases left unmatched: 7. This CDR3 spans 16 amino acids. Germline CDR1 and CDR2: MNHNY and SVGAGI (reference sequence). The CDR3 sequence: CASSRGQGAGQETQYF. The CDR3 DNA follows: TGTGCCAGCAGTCGAGGACAGGGGGCGGGTCAAGAGACCCAGTACTTC.

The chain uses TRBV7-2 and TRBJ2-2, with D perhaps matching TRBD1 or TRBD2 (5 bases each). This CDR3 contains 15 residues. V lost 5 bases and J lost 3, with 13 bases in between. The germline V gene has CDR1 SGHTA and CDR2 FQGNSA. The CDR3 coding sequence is TGTGCCAGCAGCCCCCCGGGACGCGACACCGGGGAGCTGTTTTTT. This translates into CASSPPGRDTGELFF.

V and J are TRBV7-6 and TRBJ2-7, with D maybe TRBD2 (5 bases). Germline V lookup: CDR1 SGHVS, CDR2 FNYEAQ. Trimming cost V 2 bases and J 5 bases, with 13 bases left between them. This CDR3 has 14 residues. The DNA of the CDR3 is TGTGCCAGCAGCTTACTGGGTCCTAGCAACGAGCAGTACTTC. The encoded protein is CASSLLGPSNEQYF.

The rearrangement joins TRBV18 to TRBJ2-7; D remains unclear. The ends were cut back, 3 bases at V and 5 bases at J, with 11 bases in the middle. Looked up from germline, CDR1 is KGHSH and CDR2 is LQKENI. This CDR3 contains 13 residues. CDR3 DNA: TGTGCCAGCTCACCCAAAGGGTGGAACGAGCAGTACTTC. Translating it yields CASSPKGWNEQYF.

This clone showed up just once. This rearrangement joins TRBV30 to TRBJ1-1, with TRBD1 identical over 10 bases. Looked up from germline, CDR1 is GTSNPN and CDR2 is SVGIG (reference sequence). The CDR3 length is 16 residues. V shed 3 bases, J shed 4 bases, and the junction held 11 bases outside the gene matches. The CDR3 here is CAWSFFGTGVGTEAFF. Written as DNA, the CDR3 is TGTGCCTGGAGCTTCTTTGGGACAGGGGTGGGCACTGAAGCTTTCTTT.

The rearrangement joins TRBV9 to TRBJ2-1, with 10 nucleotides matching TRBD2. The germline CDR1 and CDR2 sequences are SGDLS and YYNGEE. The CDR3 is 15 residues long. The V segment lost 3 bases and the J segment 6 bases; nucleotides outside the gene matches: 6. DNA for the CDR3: TGTGCCAGCAGCGCTAGCGGGAGTTGGTCCAATGAGCAGTTCTTC. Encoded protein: CASSASGSWSNEQFF.

The DNA for the CDR3 is TGTGCCAGCAGCTTATATAGCGGGAGCACAGATACGCAGTATTTT. Translating gives CASSLYSGSTDTQYF. This rearrangement joins TRBV11-3 to TRBJ2-3; 7 nucleotides align to TRBD2. Germline assignment: CDR1 SGHNT and CDR2 YENEEA. This CDR3 comprises 15 residues. After removal of 2 bases from V and 0 bases from J, the junction contained 2 bases not matched to a gene.

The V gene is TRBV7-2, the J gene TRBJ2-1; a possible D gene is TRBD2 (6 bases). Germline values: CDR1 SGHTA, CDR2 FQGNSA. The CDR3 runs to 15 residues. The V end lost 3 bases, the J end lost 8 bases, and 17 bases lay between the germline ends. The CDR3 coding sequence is TGTGCCAGCAGCTTCAGGGCTAGCGTGGGAGATGAGCAGTTCTTC. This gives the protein CASSFRASVGDEQFF.

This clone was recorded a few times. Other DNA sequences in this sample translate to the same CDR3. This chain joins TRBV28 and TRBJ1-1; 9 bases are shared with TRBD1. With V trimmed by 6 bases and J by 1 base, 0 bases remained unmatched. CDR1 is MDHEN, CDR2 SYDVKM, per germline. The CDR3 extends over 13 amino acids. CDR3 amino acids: CASRGQGNTEAFF. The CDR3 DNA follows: TGTGCCAGCAGGGGACAGGGGAACACTGAAGCTTTCTTT.

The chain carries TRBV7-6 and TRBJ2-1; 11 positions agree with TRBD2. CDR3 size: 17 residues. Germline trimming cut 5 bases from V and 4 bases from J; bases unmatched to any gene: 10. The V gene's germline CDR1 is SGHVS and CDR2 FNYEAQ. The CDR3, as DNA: TGTGCCAGCAGCCCTCATAGCGGGAGGGCGGGATACAATGAGCAGTTCTTC. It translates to CASSPHSGRAGYNEQFF.

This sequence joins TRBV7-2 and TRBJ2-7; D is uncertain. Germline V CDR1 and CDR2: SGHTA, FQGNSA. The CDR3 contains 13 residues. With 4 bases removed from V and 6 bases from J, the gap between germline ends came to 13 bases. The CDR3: CASSSTPLREQYF. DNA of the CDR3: TGTGCCAGCAGCTCCACTCCCCTCCGCGAGCAGTACTTC.

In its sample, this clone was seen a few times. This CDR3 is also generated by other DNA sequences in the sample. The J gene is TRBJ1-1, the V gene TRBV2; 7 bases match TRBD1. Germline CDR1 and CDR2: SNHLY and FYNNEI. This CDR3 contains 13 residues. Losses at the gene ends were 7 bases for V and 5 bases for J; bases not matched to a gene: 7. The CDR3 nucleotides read TGTGCCAGCACAAGACAGGGTGGGACTGAAGCTTTCTTT. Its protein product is CASTRQGGTEAFF.

The CDR3 nucleotides are TGTGCCAGCAGTGAAGACAGACCGAACACTGAAGCTTTCTTT. This translates into CASSEDRPNTEAFF. The V and J genes are TRBV25-1 and TRBJ1-1; D is perhaps TRBD1 (5 bases). The germline V gene has CDR1 MGHDK and CDR2 SYGVNS. This CDR3 region has 14 residues. V shed 2 bases and J shed 1 base, with 8 bases lying between them. The variable domain in full, with the rest retrieved from reference TRBV25-1 and TRBJ1-1, is EADIYQTPRYLVIGTGKKITLECSQTMGHDKMYWYQQDPGMELHLIHYSYGVNSTEKGDLSSESTVSRIRTEHFPLTLESARPSHTSQYLCASSEDRPNTEAFFGQGTRLTVV.

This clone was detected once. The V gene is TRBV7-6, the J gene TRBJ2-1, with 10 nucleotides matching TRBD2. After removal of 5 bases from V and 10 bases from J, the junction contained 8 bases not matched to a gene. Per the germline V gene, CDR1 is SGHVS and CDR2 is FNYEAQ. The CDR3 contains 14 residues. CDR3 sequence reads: CASSPEILAGEQFF. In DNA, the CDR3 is TGTGCCAGCAGCCCAGAAATACTAGCGGGAGAGCAGTTCTTC.

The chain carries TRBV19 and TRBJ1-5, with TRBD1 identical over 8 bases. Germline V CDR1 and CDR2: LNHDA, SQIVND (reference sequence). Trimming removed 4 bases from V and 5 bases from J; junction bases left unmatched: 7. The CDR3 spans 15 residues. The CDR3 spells CASSRTGSRDQPQHF. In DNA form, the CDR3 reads TGTGCCAGTAGTAGGACAGGGTCTAGGGATCAGCCCCAGCATTTT.

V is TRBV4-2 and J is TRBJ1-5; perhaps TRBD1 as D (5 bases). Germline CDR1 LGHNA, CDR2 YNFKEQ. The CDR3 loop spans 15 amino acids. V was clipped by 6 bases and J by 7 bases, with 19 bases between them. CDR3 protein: CASSPSGGREQPQHF. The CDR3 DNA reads TGTGCCAGCAGTCCAAGCGGGGGGAGGGAGCAGCCCCAGCATTTT.

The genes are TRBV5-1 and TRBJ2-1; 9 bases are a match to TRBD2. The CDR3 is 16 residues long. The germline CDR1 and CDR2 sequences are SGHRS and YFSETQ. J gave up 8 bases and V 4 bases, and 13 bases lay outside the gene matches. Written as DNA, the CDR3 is TGCGCCAGCAGCCCGATGGGGCTAGCGGGACGGCATGAGCAGTTCTTC. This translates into CASSPMGLAGRHEQFF.

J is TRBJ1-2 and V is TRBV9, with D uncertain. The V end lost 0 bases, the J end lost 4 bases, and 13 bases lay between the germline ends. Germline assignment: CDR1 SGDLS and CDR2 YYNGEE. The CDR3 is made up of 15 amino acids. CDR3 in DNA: TGTGCCAGCAGCGTAGCGTCCCGGGGAGGCTATGGCTACACCTTC. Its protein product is CASSVASRGGYGYTF.

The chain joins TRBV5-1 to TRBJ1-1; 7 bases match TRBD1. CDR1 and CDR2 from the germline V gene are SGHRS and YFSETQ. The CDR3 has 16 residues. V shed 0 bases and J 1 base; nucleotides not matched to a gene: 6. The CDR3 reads CASSLVPGQKNTEAFF. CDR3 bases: TGCGCCAGCAGCTTGGTCCCGGGACAGAAGAACACTGAAGCTTTCTTT.

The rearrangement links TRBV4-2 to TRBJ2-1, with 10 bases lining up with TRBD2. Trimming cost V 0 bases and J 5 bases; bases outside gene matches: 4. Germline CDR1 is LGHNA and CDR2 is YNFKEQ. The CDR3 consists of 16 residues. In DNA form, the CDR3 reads TGTGCCAGCAGCCAAGAGCAGGGACTAGCGAACAATGAGCAGTTCTTC. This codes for CASSQEQGLANNEQFF.

The CDR3 DNA sequence: TGCGCCAGCAGCCAAATGAATCGGGGCGATGAGCAGTTCTTC. This sequence encodes CASSQMNRGDEQFF. The V call is TRBV4-1, the J call TRBJ2-1; perhaps D is TRBD1 or TRBD2 (5 bases each). Germline assignment: CDR1 MGHRA and CDR2 YSYEKL. The germline V and J ends were trimmed by 2 bases and 8 bases, with 13 bases remaining between them. The CDR3 loop spans 14 amino acids.

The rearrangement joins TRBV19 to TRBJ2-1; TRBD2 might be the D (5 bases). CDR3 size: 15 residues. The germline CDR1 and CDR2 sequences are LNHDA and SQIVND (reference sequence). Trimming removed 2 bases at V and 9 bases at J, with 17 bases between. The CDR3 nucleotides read TGTGCCAGTAGTATACCCCAGCGGTCCGGCAGTGAGCAGTTCTTC. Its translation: CASSIPQRSGSEQFF.

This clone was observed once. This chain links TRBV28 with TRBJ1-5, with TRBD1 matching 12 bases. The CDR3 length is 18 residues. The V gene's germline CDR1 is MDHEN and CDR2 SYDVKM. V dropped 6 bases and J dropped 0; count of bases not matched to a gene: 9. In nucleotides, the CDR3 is TGTGCCAGCAGGAGTTGGGGACAGGGGGCCTATAGCAATCAGCCCCAGCATTTT. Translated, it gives CASRSWGQGAYSNQPQHF.

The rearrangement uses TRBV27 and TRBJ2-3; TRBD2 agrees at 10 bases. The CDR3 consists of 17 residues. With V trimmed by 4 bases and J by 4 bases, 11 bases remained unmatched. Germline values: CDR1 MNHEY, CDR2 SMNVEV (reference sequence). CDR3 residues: CASSSRLAGRGSDTQYF. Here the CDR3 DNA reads TGTGCCAGCAGTTCCCGACTAGCGGGCAGGGGGTCAGATACGCAGTATTTT.

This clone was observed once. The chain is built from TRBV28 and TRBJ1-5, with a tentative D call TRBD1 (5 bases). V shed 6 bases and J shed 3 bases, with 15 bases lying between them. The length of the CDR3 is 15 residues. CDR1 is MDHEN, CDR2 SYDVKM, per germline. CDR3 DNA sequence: TGTGCCAGCAGCCTACAGGAACTCGTCAATCAGCCCCAGCATTTT. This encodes CASSLQELVNQPQHF.

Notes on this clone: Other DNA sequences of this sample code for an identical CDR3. The DNA of the CDR3 is TGCGCCAGCAGCCCGGGACAGGGACCGAACTATGGCTACACCTTC. It specifies CASSPGQGPNYGYTF. The chain combines TRBV5-1 with TRBJ1-2, with TRBD1 matching over 9 bases. This CDR3 is built from 15 residues. The trim removed 4 bases at V and 2 bases at J, leaving 6 bases unmatched. Germline CDR1 is SGHRS and CDR2 is YFSETQ. Drawing the rest from reference TRBV5-1 and TRBJ1-2, the complete variable domain is KAGVTQTPRYLIKTRGQQVTLSCSPISGHRSVSWYQQTPGQGLQFLFEYFSETQRNKGNFPGRFSGRQFSNSRSEMNVSTLELGDSALYLCASSPGQGPNYGYTFGSGTRLTVV.

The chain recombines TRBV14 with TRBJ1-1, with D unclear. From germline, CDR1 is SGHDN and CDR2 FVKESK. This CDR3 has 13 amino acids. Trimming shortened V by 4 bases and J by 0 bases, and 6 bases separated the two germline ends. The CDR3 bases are TGTGCCAGCAGCCCGTTTATGAACACTGAAGCTTTCTTT. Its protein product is CASSPFMNTEAFF.

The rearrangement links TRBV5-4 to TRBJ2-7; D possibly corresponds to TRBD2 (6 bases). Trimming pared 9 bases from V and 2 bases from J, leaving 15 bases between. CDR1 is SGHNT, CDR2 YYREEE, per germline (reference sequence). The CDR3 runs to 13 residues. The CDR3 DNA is TGTGCCACTACAGCGGGCCGGGCCTACGAGCAGTACTTC. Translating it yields CATTAGRAYEQYF.

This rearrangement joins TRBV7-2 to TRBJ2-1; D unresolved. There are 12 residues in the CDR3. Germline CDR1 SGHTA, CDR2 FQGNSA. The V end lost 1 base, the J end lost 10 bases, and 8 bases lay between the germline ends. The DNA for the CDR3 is TGTGCCAGCAGCTTAGATAGTACCGAGCAGTTCTTC. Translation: CASSLDSTEQFF.

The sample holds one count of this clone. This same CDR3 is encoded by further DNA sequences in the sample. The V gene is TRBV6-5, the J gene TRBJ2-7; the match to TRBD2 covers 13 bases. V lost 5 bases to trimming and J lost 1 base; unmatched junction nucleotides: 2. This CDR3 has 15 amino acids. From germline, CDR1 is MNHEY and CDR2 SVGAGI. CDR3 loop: CASSQLAGGSYEQYF. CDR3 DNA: TGTGCCAGCAGTCAACTAGCGGGGGGGTCCTACGAGCAGTACTTC.

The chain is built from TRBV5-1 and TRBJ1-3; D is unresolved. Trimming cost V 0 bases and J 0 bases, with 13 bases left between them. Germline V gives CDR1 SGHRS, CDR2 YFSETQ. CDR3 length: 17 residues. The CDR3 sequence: CASSLAPTGNSGNTIYF. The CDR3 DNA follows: TGCGCCAGCAGCTTGGCTCCCACGGGCAACTCTGGAAACACCATATATTTT. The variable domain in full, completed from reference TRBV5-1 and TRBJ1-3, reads KAGVTQTPRYLIKTRGQQVTLSCSPISGHRSVSWYQQTPGQGLQFLFEYFSETQRNKGNFPGRFSGRQFSNSRSEMNVSTLELGDSALYLCASSLAPTGNSGNTIYFGEGSWLTVV.